The 11 T cell receptor beta chains given below trace back to one sample, sequenced in a study of cytomegalovirus exposure and HLA in healthy donors. PCR was performed using 60 Vbeta and 13 Jbeta primers. Using immunoSEQ multiplex PCR, the repertoire was profiled, and TCRdb retains in-frame clones only, with some absent. The data show over 100,000 clones, approximately 74% seen once. The sequencing input was PBMCs. These TCRs come from a male donor in good health and CMV-seronegative.

The chain has TRBV6-1 and TRBJ2-7; D is perhaps TRBD2 (6 bases). CDR3 length: 14 residues. V was trimmed by 6 bases and J by 3 bases, leaving 15 bases between them. Germline V gene sequence: CDR1 MNHNS, CDR2 SASEGT. This CDR3 reads CASSAGTRLYEQYF. The CDR3 region has the DNA TGTGCCAGCAGCGCAGGGACTCGTCTCTACGAGCAGTACTTC.

The sample holds a few counts of this clone. In nucleotides, the CDR3 is TGCAGCGTTGAAGATCGGGCTCGCAGGGGCCCCCGAGATACGCAGTATTTT. As protein: CSVEDRARRGPRDTQYF. This chain uses TRBV29-1 with TRBJ2-3; D is possibly TRBD1 (6 bases). V was trimmed by 0 bases and J by 5 bases, leaving 21 bases between them. The germline gives CDR1 SQVTM, CDR2 ANQGSEA. The CDR3 contains 17 residues.

The chain employs TRBV4-3 and TRBJ2-1; 11 bases map to TRBD2. Per germline, CDR1 LGHNA and CDR2 YSLEER. This CDR3 has 18 residues. V lost 0 bases to trimming and J lost 7 bases; unmatched junction nucleotides: 11. The CDR3 loop is CASSQEILLAGGWNEQFF. The CDR3 DNA is TGCGCCAGCAGCCAAGAGATCCTTCTAGCGGGAGGCTGGAATGAGCAGTTCTTC.

The chain has TRBV18 and TRBJ1-1, with a tentative D call TRBD1 (6 bases). Trimming stripped 1 base from V and 3 bases from J, with 9 bases between. Germline-derived CDR1 and CDR2 are KGHSH and LQKENI. This CDR3 region has 14 residues. CDR3 loop: CASSPRGRDTEAFF. DNA of the CDR3: TGTGCCAGCTCACCACGGGGGCGCGACACTGAAGCTTTCTTT.

The chain is built from TRBV28 and TRBJ1-1; the D gene is possibly TRBD1 (5 bases). This CDR3 has 14 amino acids. Trimming removed 5 bases from V and 0 bases from J, with 10 bases in between. The germline V gene has CDR1 MDHEN and CDR2 SYDVKM. The DNA for the CDR3 is TGTGCCAGCAGTGTGGGGGGAATGAACACTGAAGCTTTCTTT. The encoded protein is CASSVGGMNTEAFF.

The J gene is TRBJ1-2, the V gene TRBV2; unclear D gene. The V end lost 8 bases, the J end lost 8 bases, and 18 bases lay between the germline ends. CDR1 SNHLY and CDR2 FYNNEI come from the germline V gene. The length of the CDR3 is 13 residues. CDR3 sequence reads: CASPGSGVGGYTF. The CDR3 bases are TGTGCCAGCCCCGGTAGCGGAGTGGGGGGCTACACCTTC.

In this sample, this clone turned up once. DNA of the CDR3: TGTGCCAGCAGTGTTGACTATTCTCAGCCCCAGCATTTT. Its protein is CASSVDYSQPQHF. The chain joins TRBV6-1 to TRBJ1-5; D ambiguous. Trimming shortened V by 4 bases and J by 6 bases, and 10 bases separated the two germline ends. The CDR3 has 13 amino acids. Germline V CDR1 and CDR2: MNHNS, SASEGT.

This clone appeared a few times. CDR3 sequence (DNA): TGTGCCAGCAGTTATAGTGAGGGTCTCTATGGCTACACCTTC. It yields the protein CASSYSEGLYGYTF. V usage is TRBV6-5 and J usage is TRBJ1-2; D is undetermined. This CDR3 region has 14 residues. Trimming left V 3 bases short and J 4 bases short, with 12 bases between. Germline V gene sequence: CDR1 MNHEY, CDR2 SVGAGI.

This chain links TRBV6-5 with TRBJ2-7; 9 positions agree with TRBD2. Germline V gene sequence: CDR1 MNHEY, CDR2 SVGAGI. This CDR3 region has 15 residues. The V and J ends lost 5 bases and 1 base, in that order; junction bases with no gene match: 6. CDR3 amino acids: CASSATSGRSYEQYF. Here the CDR3 DNA reads TGTGCCAGCAGTGCAACTAGCGGGCGATCCTACGAGCAGTACTTC.

The V and J genes are TRBV7-9 and TRBJ2-1, with D maybe TRBD2 (6 bases). The germline CDR1 and CDR2 sequences are SEHNR and FQNEAQ (reference sequence). This CDR3 spans 16 amino acids. Deletions cut 5 bases from V and 0 bases from J, with 14 bases between. The CDR3 is CASSPPEGSSYNEQFF. The CDR3 DNA sequence: TGTGCCAGCAGCCCCCCGGAGGGAAGCTCCTACAATGAGCAGTTCTTC.

This chain links TRBV6-5 with TRBJ2-1; 9 bases agree with TRBD1. V lost 6 bases, J lost 10 bases, and 13 bases stayed unmatched. Germline V gene sequence: CDR1 MNHEY, CDR2 SVGAGI. The CDR3 is made up of 15 amino acids. CDR3 in DNA: TGTGCCAGCAGCCCCGGGACAGGGTTATCTAGGGAGCAGTTCTTC. Protein: CASSPGTGLSREQFF.